This entry lists 26 T cell receptor beta chains sequenced from one sample in a study of spatial heterogeneity in lung cancer. Time point noted: sample taken at primary tumor resection. Unsorted whole RNA from tumor, nontumor lung or frozen PBMC underwent sequencing. TCRdb passed the 5' RACE reads through MiXCR, listing each CDR3 protein once. The repertoire holds more than 50,000 distinct CDR3 sequences, with approximately 7% as singletons. Sequenced material: PBMCs, taken at surgery. The receptors were sampled from a female donor with early-stage non-small cell lung cancer.

The chain joins TRBV20-1 to TRBJ2-7; possible D gene TRBD1, 5 bases. The V gene lost 5 bases and the J gene lost 0 bases, with 14 bases spanning the gap. CDR3 length: 14 residues. Germline V gives CDR1 DFQATT, CDR2 SNEGSKA (reference sequence). CDR3 bases: TGCAGTGCTGAAGACAGTCCTAGCTCCTACGAGCAGTACTTC. It translates to CSAEDSPSSYEQYF.

The table lists this clonotype with many counts. The rearrangement joins TRBV2 to TRBJ2-3; 10 bases fit TRBD2. The CDR3 length is 15 residues. The V gene end was trimmed by 7 bases and the J gene end by 1 base; junction bases not matched to a gene: 5. Germline CDR1 SNHLY, CDR2 FYNNEI. The CDR3 DNA reads as TGTGCCAGCACTCCTCTAGCGGGGGGCACAGATACGCAGTATTTT. Protein product: CASTPLAGGTDTQYF. The variable domain in full, completed from reference TRBV2 and TRBJ2-3, reads EPEVTQTPSHQVTQMGQEVILRCVPISNHLYFYWYRQILGQKVEFLVSFYNNEISEKSEIFDDQFSVERPDGSNFTLKIRSTKLEDSAMYFCASTPLAGGTDTQYFGPGTRLTVL.

This clonotype appeared many times. The chain is built from TRBV7-2 and TRBJ2-1; a weak D match, TRBD1 (6 bases). Trimming pared 5 bases from V and 0 bases from J, leaving 11 bases between. Per the germline V gene, CDR1 is SGHTA and CDR2 is FQGNSA. The CDR3 has 15 amino acids. The CDR3 here is CASSQGPLSYNEQFF. The CDR3 bases are TGTGCCAGCAGCCAGGGGCCTCTCTCCTACAATGAGCAGTTCTTC.

This clonotype was picked up a small number of times. This sequence joins TRBV20-1 and TRBJ2-3, with D perhaps assigned TRBD1 or TRBD2 (5 bases each). V was trimmed by 1 base and J by 2 bases, leaving 7 bases between them. The CDR3 covers 13 residues. Germline lookup yields CDR1 DFQATT and CDR2 SNEGSKA (reference sequence). DNA for the CDR3: TGCAGTGCTAGAGCGGGGACCACAGATACGCAGTATTTT. Translated: CSARAGTTDTQYF.

V gene TRBV24-1 combines with J gene TRBJ1-5, with D unclear. This CDR3 is 12 amino acids long. V was pared by 5 bases and J by 4 bases, with 5 bases between. The V gene's germline CDR1 is KGHDR and CDR2 SFDVKD. The CDR3 sequence is CATSVENQPQHF. CDR3 nucleotides: TGTGCCACCAGTGTTGAGAATCAGCCCCAGCATTTT.

This clonotype was seen at least ten times. The chain employs TRBV30 and TRBJ1-1, with a weak D call TRBD1 (5 bases). Per germline, CDR1 GTSNPN and CDR2 SVGIG (reference sequence). V was cut by 2 bases and J by 11 bases, with 12 bases left in between. CDR3 length: 11 residues. The CDR3 loop is CAWSPGFGAFF. The DNA of the CDR3 is TGTGCCTGGAGTCCAGGGTTTGGGGCTTTCTTT.

To note about this clonotype: A read error may account for a junction end that differs from germline. J is TRBJ2-4 and V is TRBV2; the D gene is possibly TRBD2 (5 bases). This CDR3 is built from 15 residues. In germline, CDR1 is SNHLY, CDR2 FYNNEI. CDR3 protein: CASSGSFLAKNFQYF. The CDR3 DNA reads TGTGCCAGCAGTGGAAGTTTCCTAGCCAAAAACTTTCAGTACTTC.

This clonotype has a count of ten or more. The gene calls are TRBV2 and TRBJ2-3; 9 nucleotides match TRBD1. The germline gives CDR1 SNHLY, CDR2 FYNNEI. Trimming took 6 bases from V and 1 from J; bases not matched to a gene: 8. The CDR3 is made up of 16 amino acids. The CDR3 DNA reads TGTGCCAGCAGGAGGGGACAGGGTCAGGGCACAGATACGCAGTATTTT. Amino acid sequence: CASRRGQGQGTDTQYF.

This clonotype was detected many times. The rearrangement joins TRBV11-2 to TRBJ2-5, with D perhaps matching TRBD2 (5 bases). CDR3 length: 14 amino acids. Looked up from germline, CDR1 is SGHAT and CDR2 is FQNNGV. Trimming took off 5 bases at V and 5 bases at J, with 15 bases between the two ends. The CDR3: CASSRGPKRETQYF. For the CDR3, the DNA is TGTGCCAGCAGCCGGGGTCCTAAGCGGGAGACCCAGTACTTC.

This clonotype was observed at least ten times. The chain uses TRBV18 and TRBJ1-5; D ambiguous. With 2 bases removed from V and 2 bases from J, the gap between germline ends came to 4 bases. CDR1 and CDR2 (germline): KGHSH, LQKENI. CDR3 length: 13 amino acids. CDR3 bases: TGTGCCAGCTCACCAGGGGGCAATCAGCCCCAGCATTTT. Its protein product is CASSPGGNQPQHF. The entire variable domain, with the rest obtained from reference TRBV18 and TRBJ1-5, is as follows: NAGVMQNPRHLVRRRGQEARLRCSPMKGHSHVYWYRQLPEEGLKFMVYLQKENIIDESGMPKERFSAEFPKEGPSILRIQQVVRGDSAAYFCASSPGGNQPQHFGDGTRLSIL.

This clonotype was recorded a few times. The chain employs TRBV5-1 and TRBJ2-3, with TRBD2 matching over 12 bases. The CDR3 is 17 residues long. Looked up from germline, CDR1 is SGHRS and CDR2 is YFSETQ. Losses at the gene ends were 2 bases for V and 1 base for J; bases not matched to a gene: 5. Here the CDR3 reads CASSFAGTSGRTDTQYF. CDR3 DNA: TGCGCCAGCAGCTTCGCTGGGACTAGCGGGCGCACAGATACGCAGTATTTT.

This clonotype was picked up many times. This chain uses TRBV12-3 or TRBV12-4 with TRBJ2-7; 7 bases match TRBD1. Trimming cost V 6 bases and J 2 bases; bases outside gene matches: 10. This CDR3 comprises 15 residues. The chain's CDR3 is CASSPTGLFPYEQYF. CDR3 nucleotides: TGTGCCAGCAGCCCGACAGGGTTGTTCCCCTACGAGCAGTACTTC.

This clonotype was observed a few times. The rearrangement joins TRBV7-8 to TRBJ2-3; D unresolved. V lost 5 bases and J 6 bases, leaving 9 bases between the germline ends. The CDR3 spans 12 residues. The germline V gene encodes CDR1 SGHVS and CDR2 FQNEAQ. As DNA, the CDR3 is TGTGCCAGCAGCCTTGGGTGGGATACGCAGTATTTT. This encodes CASSLGWDTQYF.

This clonotype was observed many times. The gene calls are TRBV18 and TRBJ1-1; the D is unclear. The CDR3 has 11 amino acids. Germline-derived CDR1 and CDR2 are KGHSH and LQKENI. V was trimmed by 2 bases and J by 6 bases, leaving 4 bases between them. DNA of the CDR3: TGTGCCAGCTCACCAGACTCTGAAGCTTTCTTT. Its translation is CASSPDSEAFF.

This clonotype was seen at least ten times. J is TRBJ2-7 and V is TRBV18; tentatively, D is TRBD2 (5 bases). V lost 2 bases and J 7 bases, leaving 9 bases between the germline ends. The CDR3 contains 12 residues. Germline V gives CDR1 KGHSH, CDR2 LQKENI. DNA of the CDR3: TGTGCCAGCTCACCAGAGGGTTCAGAGCAGTACTTC. This codes for CASSPEGSEQYF.

This clonotype was recorded a few times. The chain joins TRBV20-1 to TRBJ2-7; D is perhaps TRBD2 (6 bases). CDR3 length: 11 residues. Germline-derived CDR1 and CDR2 are DFQATT and SNEGSKA (reference sequence). Between the trimmed V and J ends, which lost 7 bases and 5 bases, there was a span of 12 bases. The CDR3 sequence is CSGGWEDEQYF. CDR3 bases: TGCAGTGGGGGCTGGGAGGACGAGCAGTACTTC.

The chain carries TRBV20-1 and TRBJ1-6; 8 bases agree with TRBD1. CDR1 is DFQATT, CDR2 SNEGSKA, per germline (reference sequence). V lost 0 bases, J lost 6 bases, and 7 bases stayed unmatched. The length of the CDR3 is 16 residues. In nucleotides, the CDR3 is TGCAGTGCTAGAGAGGGGGGCAGGGGGCTTAATTCACCCCTCCACTTT. This encodes CSAREGGRGLNSPLHF.

This clonotype was seen ten or more times. The chain uses TRBV7-6 and TRBJ2-5; the match to TRBD1 covers 9 bases. From germline, CDR1 is SGHVS and CDR2 FNYEAQ. The CDR3 totals 15 residues. Trimming took 5 bases from V and 5 from J; bases not matched to a gene: 9. The CDR3 region has the DNA TGTGCCAGCAGCCGACGGACAGGGGCGCGTGAGACCCAGTACTTC. Protein sequence: CASSRRTGARETQYF. Supplemented by reference TRBV7-6 and TRBJ2-5, the full variable domain reads GAGVSQSPRYKVTKRGQDVALRCDPISGHVSLYWYRQALGQGPEFLTYFNYEAQQDKSGLPNDRFSAERPEGSISTLTIQRTEQRDSAMYRCASSRRTGARETQYFGPGTRLLVL.

This clonotype was observed at least ten times. The chain carries TRBV7-2 and TRBJ2-5; D assignment may be TRBD1 or TRBD2 (5 bases each). Trimming pared 5 bases from V and 13 bases from J, leaving 17 bases between. Germline CDR1 reads SGHTA; CDR2 reads FQGNSA. The CDR3 is made up of 12 amino acids. The CDR3 protein is CASSLGTELWYF. Written as DNA, the CDR3 is TGTGCCAGCAGCCTAGGGACCGAACTATGGTACTTC.

The chain is built from TRBV19 and TRBJ2-5; 7 bases align to TRBD1. The CDR3 has 15 residues. Germline CDR1 reads LNHDA; CDR2 reads SQIVND (reference sequence). Trimming cost V 5 bases and J 2 bases; bases outside gene matches: 8. DNA of the CDR3: TGTGCCAGTAGTGACCGGGACAGCCTACAAGAGACCCAGTACTTC. Its protein product is CASSDRDSLQETQYF.

This clonotype was recorded at least ten times. The V and J genes are TRBV28 and TRBJ2-7; D is perhaps TRBD1 or TRBD2 (5 bases each). Germline V gene data show CDR1 as MDHEN and CDR2 as SYDVKM. This CDR3 comprises 14 residues. V gave up 5 bases and J gave up 9 bases, with 20 bases separating them. CDR3 protein: CASSEGLRGLWQYF. The CDR3 DNA reads as TGTGCCAGCAGTGAGGGCCTGAGGGGTCTCTGGCAGTACTTC.

Many counts were recorded for this clonotype. The chain links TRBV20-1 to TRBJ2-2, with a tentative D call TRBD1 (5 bases). Germline V gives CDR1 DFQATT, CDR2 SNEGSKA (reference sequence). The CDR3 is 13 residues long. Trimming shortened V by 3 bases and J by 4 bases, and 9 bases separated the two germline ends. In DNA, the CDR3 is TGCAGTGCTAGTTTTCAGGGCACCGGGGAGCTGTTTTTT. Protein sequence: CSASFQGTGELFF.

This clonotype occurred many times. The chain recombines TRBV5-4 with TRBJ2-1, with a possible D match to TRBD2 (5 bases). CDR1 SGHNT and CDR2 YYREEE come from the germline V gene (reference sequence). The CDR3 is 15 amino acids. Trimming took 2 bases from V and 7 from J, leaving 16 bases between them. The DNA for the CDR3 is TGTGCCAGCAGCTTCGGATTTGAGTCGGGGAATGAGCAGTTCTTC. Protein product: CASSFGFESGNEQFF.

Ten or more counts support this clonotype. CDR3 DNA: TGCAGTGCTACTTGGGCAGGGAGCAATCAGCCCCAGCATTTT. It yields the protein CSATWAGSNQPQHF. V and J are TRBV20-1 and TRBJ1-5; possible D gene TRBD1, 5 bases. This CDR3 is built from 14 residues. The V gene lost 4 bases and the J gene lost 1 base, with 11 bases spanning the gap. CDR1 DFQATT and CDR2 SNEGSKA come from the germline V gene (reference sequence).

The sample holds many counts of this clonotype. The chain uses TRBV5-1 and TRBJ1-1, with D hard to call. Per germline, CDR1 SGHRS and CDR2 YFSETQ. Trimming cost V 4 bases and J 0 bases, with 16 bases left between them. This CDR3 has 16 residues. The CDR3 spells CASSPRPGGLNTEAFF. For the CDR3, the DNA is TGCGCCAGCAGCCCCCGACCCGGAGGCCTGAACACTGAAGCTTTCTTT. Drawing the rest from reference TRBV5-1 and TRBJ1-1, the complete variable domain is KAGVTQTPRYLIKTRGQQVTLSCSPISGHRSVSWYQQTPGQGLQFLFEYFSETQRNKGNFPGRFSGRQFSNSRSEMNVSTLELGDSALYLCASSPRPGGLNTEAFFGQGTRLTVV.

This clonotype was observed at least ten times. The chain uses TRBV2 and TRBJ2-1, with a weak D call TRBD1 (5 bases). This CDR3 comprises 11 residues. In germline, CDR1 is SNHLY, CDR2 FYNNEI. Trimming shortened V by 8 bases and J by 8 bases, and 10 bases separated the two germline ends. CDR3 region: CASLQGYEQFF. The CDR3 region has the DNA TGTGCCAGCCTCCAGGGCTATGAGCAGTTCTTC.